Shown below are 19 T cell receptor beta chains from a single sample sequenced in a study of blood T cell repertoires in COVID-19. Libraries were prepared by immunoSEQ multiplex PCR; TCRdb keeps only in-frame clonotypes and omits some of them. The sample shows roughly 300,000 clones, about 87% of them seen only once. Sample: peripheral blood. All receptors derive from a woman between 50 and 59 years old who had recovered from COVID-19.

This clone was found once. The gene calls are TRBV5-1 and TRBJ2-1; 9 positions match TRBD1. V lost 1 base and J lost 5; bases outside the gene matches: 4. The CDR3 is 15 amino acids. Germline V gene sequence: CDR1 SGHRS, CDR2 YFSETQ. As DNA, the CDR3 is TGCGCCAGCAGCTTGACAGGGGGCGCGCACAATGAGCAGTTCTTC. Encoded protein: CASSLTGGAHNEQFF.

The rearrangement uses TRBV28 and TRBJ1-6, with D possibly matching TRBD1 (6 bases). The CDR3 runs to 14 residues. Trimming removed 7 bases from V and 11 bases from J, with 18 bases in between. Germline V CDR1 and CDR2: MDHEN, SYDVKM. The CDR3 DNA reads as TGTGCCAGCACTCCAGGGGCCCAAATCGCACCCCTCCACTTT. Translating gives CASTPGAQIAPLHF.

The chain joins TRBV7-6 to TRBJ1-1; D ambiguous. V dropped 4 bases and J dropped 3 bases, with 9 bases sitting between them. In germline, CDR1 is SGHVS, CDR2 FNYEAQ. The CDR3 totals 13 residues. CDR3 nucleotides: TGTGCCAGCAGCTATAAGCGGGACACTGAAGCTTTCTTT. The encoded protein is CASSYKRDTEAFF.

The rearrangement uses TRBV19 and TRBJ2-7; possibly TRBD1 for D (6 bases). This CDR3 is built from 14 residues. Per germline, CDR1 LNHDA and CDR2 SQIVND (reference sequence). The germline V and J ends were trimmed by 6 bases and 6 bases, with 18 bases remaining between them. CDR3 nucleotide sequence: TGTGCCAGTAGCCAACAGGCATTAGGGGGCGAGCAGTACTTC. Protein sequence: CASSQQALGGEQYF.

This chain joins TRBV5-1 and TRBJ2-7; TRBD1 might be the D (6 bases). Germline V gene sequence: CDR1 SGHRS, CDR2 YFSETQ. V was cut by 0 bases and J by 1 base, with 11 bases left in between. The CDR3 contains 15 residues. CDR3 in amino acids: CASSLDTGPSYEQYF. In DNA, the CDR3 is TGCGCCAGCAGCTTGGATACAGGGCCATCCTACGAGCAGTACTTC.

Turning to this clone: Other DNA sequences within the sample encode an identical CDR3. The chain combines TRBV7-9 with TRBJ1-4; TRBD1 matches at 9 bases. The CDR3 totals 14 residues. CDR1 and CDR2 from the germline V gene are SEHNR and FQNEAQ (reference sequence). Trimming at V came to 3 bases and at J to 5 bases, leaving 1 base not matched to a gene. CDR3 sequence reads: CASSLGTGNEKLFF. CDR3 bases: TGTGCCAGCAGCTTGGGGACAGGGAATGAAAAACTGTTTTTT.

V gene TRBV20-1 combines with J gene TRBJ2-5; D gene unclear. The CDR3 has 10 residues. V was trimmed by 3 bases and J by 4 bases, leaving 3 bases between them. Germline V CDR1 and CDR2: DFQATT, SNEGSKA (reference sequence). The CDR3 here is CSARAETQYF. As DNA, the CDR3 is TGCAGTGCTAGGGCAGAGACCCAGTACTTC.

The chain couples TRBV7-3 to TRBJ2-7; 9 bases are shared with TRBD1. The V and J ends lost 1 base and 0 bases, in that order; junction bases with no gene match: 4. The CDR3 runs 16 residues. Germline values: CDR1 SGHTA, CDR2 FQGTGA. The CDR3 protein is CASSLSGTGNSYEQYF. The DNA of the CDR3 is TGTGCCAGCAGCTTAAGCGGGACAGGGAACTCCTACGAGCAGTACTTC.

This clone was picked up a small number of times. The chain joins TRBV6-6 to TRBJ2-1; TRBD2 matches 13 bases. V shed 5 bases and J 2 bases; nucleotides not matched to a gene: 6. CDR3 size: 17 residues. From germline, CDR1 is MNHNY and CDR2 SVGAGI (reference sequence). DNA of the CDR3: TGTGCCAGCAGTCAGGGACTAGCGGGACATACCTACAATGAGCAGTTCTTC. Translation: CASSQGLAGHTYNEQFF.

The chain joins TRBV18 to TRBJ1-2; D might be TRBD1 (6 bases). Trimming left V 3 bases short and J 5 bases short, with 7 bases between. The V gene's germline CDR1 is KGHSH and CDR2 LQKENI. The CDR3 is made up of 12 amino acids. The CDR3 nucleotides read TGTGCCAGCTCACCCGGACAGTATGGCTACACCTTC. Translated, it gives CASSPGQYGYTF.

The chain has TRBV29-1 and TRBJ1-2, with a possible D match to TRBD1 (5 bases). CDR1 is SQVTM, CDR2 ANQGSEA, per germline. CDR3 length equals 14 residues. The ends were cut back, 2 bases at V and 4 bases at J, with 14 bases in the middle. The CDR3 bases are TGCAGCGTTGAAACGTCGGGGGTGGGCTATGGCTACACCTTC. This gives the protein CSVETSGVGYGYTF.

V is TRBV19 and J is TRBJ2-6; a weak D match, TRBD2 (5 bases). CDR1 is LNHDA and CDR2 is SQIVND in the germline V gene (reference sequence). The CDR3 is 12 amino acids. V lost 7 bases to trimming and J lost 10 bases, with 11 bases between them. The CDR3 reads CASNSGNNVLTF. The DNA of the CDR3 is TGTGCCAGTAATTCGGGAAATAACGTCCTGACTTTC.

The chain carries TRBV19 and TRBJ2-7; 8 bases agree with TRBD1. CDR1 is LNHDA and CDR2 is SQIVND in the germline V gene (reference sequence). V was clipped by 6 bases and J by 4 bases; unmatched bases: 17. The CDR3 spans 17 residues. CDR3 region: CASSLNENRGIEYEQYF. The CDR3 DNA reads TGTGCCAGTAGCCTTAATGAGAACAGGGGGATAGAATACGAGCAGTACTTC.

The J gene is TRBJ1-1, the V gene TRBV6-5; 8 bases map to TRBD1. CDR3 length: 15 amino acids. V was clipped by 0 bases and J by 1 base; unmatched bases: 1. Germline V gene data show CDR1 as MNHEY and CDR2 as SVGAGI. CDR3 in amino acids: CASSYSGTGNTEAFF. CDR3 coding DNA: TGTGCCAGCAGTTACTCTGGGACAGGGAACACTGAAGCTTTCTTT.

CDR3 coding DNA: TGTGCCAGCAGCCGACGACAGGGGGAGGCAGATACGCAGTATTTT. Its translation: CASSRRQGEADTQYF. The chain employs TRBV7-8 and TRBJ2-3; TRBD1 aligns across 9 bases. CDR3 size: 15 residues. The J segment lost 4 bases and the V segment lost 5 bases, leaving 7 bases of the junction unmatched. The germline gives CDR1 SGHVS, CDR2 FQNEAQ.

The sample holds a few counts of this clone. This chain connects TRBV6-2 or TRBV6-3 to TRBJ2-7; TRBD1 matches at 8 bases. Germline-derived CDR1 and CDR2 are MNHEY and SVGEGT. The CDR3 sequence is 19 residues long. J was trimmed by 4 bases and V by 3 bases; bases with no gene match: 20. CDR3 region: CASSYNGRGRFAALYEQYF. CDR3 DNA: TGTGCCAGCAGTTATAACGGCAGGGGGCGTTTTGCCGCCCTTTACGAGCAGTACTTC.

The chain recombines TRBV27 with TRBJ1-1; weak D call: TRBD1 (6 bases). This CDR3 comprises 15 residues. V dropped 4 bases and J dropped 1 base, with 13 bases sitting between them. Germline assignment: CDR1 MNHEY and CDR2 SMNVEV (reference sequence). The CDR3 DNA reads TGTGCCAGCAGTTACGGACAGTTTGGGAACACTGAAGCTTTCTTT. This sequence encodes CASSYGQFGNTEAFF.

This sequence joins TRBV11-2 and TRBJ2-7; the D gene is possibly TRBD1 (6 bases). The CDR3 sequence is 11 residues long. V was shortened by 8 bases and J by 6 bases, with 11 bases between the two germline ends. The germline gives CDR1 SGHAT, CDR2 FQNNGV. The CDR3 DNA reads as TGTGCCAGCTCAGGGGTTATCGAGCAGTACTTC. Translation: CASSGVIEQYF.

The chain is built from TRBV12-3 or TRBV12-4 and TRBJ2-5; no firm D call. This CDR3 region has 13 residues. V lost 3 bases and J 3 bases, leaving 8 bases between the germline ends. The CDR3 DNA reads as TGTGCCAGCAGTTTGTCCAGAAAAGAGACCCAGTACTTC. Translating gives CASSLSRKETQYF.